This T cell receptor beta chain emerged from a study of shared clonotypes between healthy human individuals. Study overall: Participating donors consisted of two women and a few men aged 18 to 49.

The table came from immunoSEQ multiplex PCR; TCRdb's copy has only in-frame clones and leaves some out. The repertoire holds roughly 2.2 million clones, 85% to 95% seen once, with 0.35% to 0.45% in the top ten. From germline, CDR1 is KGHSH and CDR2 LQKENI. Trimming removed 1 base from V and 5 bases from J, with 11 bases in between. The length of the CDR3 is 14 residues. The donor population consisted of healthy HIV-negative adults with no recent acute infections or vaccinations. The sequencing sample was made of naive CD4+ T cells from PBMCs. Subset meaning: CD45RA+ positively selected. This rearrangement joins TRBV18 to TRBJ2-5, with D perhaps TRBD2 (6 bases). The source is a man aged 18-30 years in good health. Some clones in this sample may be carry-over from other donors' samples. The CDR3 spells CASSPLGGRETQYF. DNA of the CDR3: TGTGCCAGCTCACCACTGGGGGGTCGCGAGACCCAGTACTTC.